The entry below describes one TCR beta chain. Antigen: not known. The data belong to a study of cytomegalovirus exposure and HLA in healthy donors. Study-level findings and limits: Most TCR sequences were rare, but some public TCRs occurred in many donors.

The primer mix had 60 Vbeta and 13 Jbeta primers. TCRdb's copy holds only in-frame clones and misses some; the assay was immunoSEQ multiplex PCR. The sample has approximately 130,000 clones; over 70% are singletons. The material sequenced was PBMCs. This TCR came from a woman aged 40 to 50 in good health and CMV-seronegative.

CDR3 DNA: TGTGCCAGCAGCTCTTCGGAGACCCAGTACTTC. This codes for CASSSSETQYF. The chain is built from TRBV7-9 and TRBJ2-5, with unresolved D. With 4 bases removed from V and 5 bases from J, the gap between germline ends came to 5 bases. This CDR3 contains 11 residues. CDR1 and CDR2 (germline): SEHNR, FQNEAQ (reference sequence).